The entry below describes one T cell receptor beta chain. The data were taken from a study of shared clonotypes between healthy human individuals. TCRdb's copy holds only in-frame clones and misses some; the assay was immunoSEQ multiplex PCR. The sample records roughly 2,500,000 clones, 90% to 95% being singletons. CDR3 length: 17 amino acids. Germline CDR1 reads MNHEY; CDR2 reads SMNVEV (reference sequence). After removal of 6 bases from V and 7 bases from J, the junction contained 16 bases not matched to a gene. J is TRBJ2-2 and V is TRBV27; TRBD1 aligns across 8 bases. Sequenced input: naive CD4+ T cells from PBMCs. The subset: CD45RA+ positively selected. This clonotype was sampled from a man between 18 and 29 years old in good health. Some clones in this sample may be carry-over from other donors' samples. The CDR3 spells CASSRFSVQGADGELFF. CDR3 in DNA: TGTGCCAGCAGCCGATTCTCGGTCCAGGGGGCAGACGGGGAGCTGTTTTTT.